What follows are 27 T cell receptor beta chains derived from one specimen sequenced in a study of T cells in Graves' hyperthyroidism and ophthalmopathy. RNA transcripts provided the source from which TCR beta CDR3 regions were amplified. With the HTBI primer set, the TCR CDR3 went through a first round of RT-PCR. TCRdb itself ran the multiplex PCR reads through MiXCR, one entry per CDR3 protein. The sample yields about 58,000 distinct CDR3 sequences, approximately 50% seen once. The sequenced material came from blood. Every receptor here comes from a woman younger than 45 with Graves' ophthalmopathy.

On this clonotype itself: This may stem from a read error, because a much larger clone lies one nucleotide away. The CDR3 region has the DNA TGTGCCAGCAGTTATCTCCAGGGGCATTTAAACACCATATATTTT. As protein: CASSYLQGHLNTIYF. The V and J genes are TRBV6-5 and TRBJ1-3; perhaps TRBD1 as D (6 bases). The CDR3 runs to 15 residues. The germline gives CDR1 MNHEY, CDR2 SVGAGI. Trimming left V 3 bases short and J 6 bases short, with 15 bases between.

This clonotype was counted at least ten times. The chain recombines TRBV6-5 with TRBJ2-3, with 8 positions matching TRBD1. The trim removed 7 bases at V and 3 bases at J, leaving 18 bases unmatched. This CDR3 is 18 amino acids long. From germline, CDR1 is MNHEY and CDR2 SVGAGI. CDR3 bases: TGTGCCAGCATACCCAAGAGCCTCAGGGGGCTGAGGACAGATACGCAGTATTTT. Encoded protein: CASIPKSLRGLRTDTQYF.

This clonotype was seen ten or more times. The V gene is TRBV9, the J gene TRBJ2-6, with 7 bases lining up with TRBD1. V shed 1 base and J 2 bases; nucleotides not matched to a gene: 6. The CDR3 covers 17 residues. Germline assignment: CDR1 SGDLS and CDR2 YYNGEE. The CDR3 region has the DNA TGTGCCAGCAGCGTACGCACAGGGGCACCTGGGGCCAACGTCCTGACTTTC. It translates to CASSVRTGAPGANVLTF.

Details on this clonotype: A much larger clone sits a single nucleotide away, making a read error possible. The rearrangement links TRBV6-1 to TRBJ2-7; 7 bases line up with TRBD2. Per the germline V gene, CDR1 is MNHNS and CDR2 is SASEGT. The V and J ends lost 11 bases and 5 bases, in that order; junction bases with no gene match: 12. The CDR3 is made up of 13 amino acids. CDR3 protein: CAAWGGGDHEQYF. In nucleotides, the CDR3 is TGTGCCGCATGGGGGGGGGGGGACCACGAGCAGTACTTC.

This clonotype occurred once. The genes are TRBV20-1 and TRBJ1-2; 9 bases line up with TRBD1. V was pared by 6 bases and J by 11 bases, with 4 bases of the junction left unmatched. The CDR3 consists of 10 residues. Germline V gene lookup returns CDR1 DFQATT and CDR2 SNEGSKA (reference sequence). CDR3 sequence: CSADRGGYTF. The CDR3 DNA reads as TGCAGTGCGGACAGGGGAGGGTACACCTTC.

CDR3 in DNA: TGTGCCAGCAGTGAAGCCGCGAGAAATGAGCAGTTCTTC. It encodes CASSEAARNEQFF. The chain uses TRBV2 and TRBJ2-1; D uncertain. In germline, CDR1 is SNHLY, CDR2 FYNNEI. Trimming stripped 0 bases from V and 7 bases from J, with 7 bases between. The CDR3 contains 13 residues.

This clonotype was seen once. The junction shows a germline mismatch at one end, possibly a read error. V and J are TRBV28 and TRBJ1-6; the D gene is possibly TRBD1 (5 bases). CDR1 is MDHEN, CDR2 SYDVKM, per germline. The CDR3 length is 16 residues. CDR3 in DNA: TGTGCCAGCAGTTTATTAAGTTTGGGGGGTAATCCACCCCTCCACTTT. This encodes CASSLLSLGGNPPLHF.

This clonotype was seen repeatedly, ten times or more. This chain links TRBV10-1 with TRBJ2-3; either TRBD1 or TRBD2 may supply D (5 bases each). CDR1 is WNHNN, CDR2 SYGVQD, per germline (reference sequence). Trimming removed 6 bases from V and 3 bases from J, with 13 bases in between. The length of the CDR3 is 14 residues. The CDR3 sequence: CASSTGTATDTQYF. In DNA, the CDR3 is TGCGCCAGCAGCACCGGGACGGCAACAGATACGCAGTATTTT.

This clonotype was counted at least ten times. This sequence joins TRBV12-3 or TRBV12-4 and TRBJ2-3; TRBD2 matches 7 bases. The CDR3 runs 14 residues. V was pared by 3 bases and J by 6 bases, with 6 bases of the junction left unmatched. CDR3 DNA sequence: TGTGCCAGCAGTTTTAACGGCGGGAGCGATACGCAGTATTTT. Its translation: CASSFNGGSDTQYF.

The chain joins TRBV11-1 to TRBJ2-1; D tentatively reads TRBD1 or TRBD2 (6 bases each). Trimming cost V 4 bases and J 12 bases, with 19 bases left between them. Germline assignment: CDR1 SGHAT and CDR2 FQDESV (reference sequence). The CDR3 runs 14 residues. The CDR3 loop is CASSSQGGTDTQFF. The CDR3 nucleotides read TGTGCCAGCAGCTCACAGGGAGGCACAGATACGCAGTTCTTC. Full variable domain (outside the CDR3, taken from reference TRBV11-1 and TRBJ2-1): EAEVAQSPRYKITEKSQAVAFWCDPISGHATLYWYRQILGQGPELLVQFQDESVVDDSQLPKDRFSAERLKGVDSTLKIQPAELGDSAMYLCASSSQGGTDTQFFGPGTRLTVL.

The table lists this clonotype with many counts. V usage is TRBV19 and J usage is TRBJ2-4; D not resolved. Trimming removed 5 bases at V and 6 bases at J, with 29 bases between. This CDR3 is 19 amino acids long. Per germline, CDR1 LNHDA and CDR2 SQIVND (reference sequence). As DNA, the CDR3 is TGTGCCAGTAGTTCCTCCTTGGACCGTGCTGGTCACTACAGAAACATTCAGTACTTC. Translated, it gives CASSSSLDRAGHYRNIQYF.

This clonotype came up once. The chain is built from TRBV19 and TRBJ2-1; 11 bases are shared with TRBD2. Germline CDR1 is LNHDA and CDR2 is SQIVND (reference sequence). This CDR3 spans 17 amino acids. Trimming cost V 0 bases and J 5 bases; bases outside gene matches: 6. The CDR3 nucleotides read TGTGCCAGTAGTATAGATCTAGCGGGGGGAGGAGACAATGAGCAGTTCTTC. The encoded protein is CASSIDLAGGGDNEQFF.

Many counts were recorded for this clonotype. CDR3 loop: CASRGQGMAGELFF. In DNA form, the CDR3 reads TGTGCCAGCAGGGGACAGGGGATGGCCGGGGAGCTGTTTTTT. V is TRBV6-4 and J is TRBJ2-2, with 10 bases identical to TRBD1. The germline V gene has CDR1 MRHNA and CDR2 SNTAGT. V lost 6 bases to trimming and J lost 6 bases; unmatched junction nucleotides: 4. The CDR3 length is 14 residues.

The chain has TRBV4-2 and TRBJ2-5, with TRBD1 as a possible D gene (5 bases). V shed 0 bases and J shed 9 bases, with 17 bases lying between them. The CDR3 contains 15 residues. CDR1 is LGHNA, CDR2 YNFKEQ, per germline. The CDR3 sequence is CASSQDRTKGQPQYF. The CDR3 DNA sequence: TGTGCCAGCAGCCAAGATCGGACCAAGGGGCAGCCCCAGTACTTC.

For this clonotype: A junction boundary mismatches the germline segment, possibly from a read error. This chain connects TRBV24-1 to TRBJ1-4, with no clear D. The CDR3 is 14 amino acids. Germline CDR1 KGHDR, CDR2 SFDVKD. DNA for the CDR3: TGTGCCACCAGTGATGCCTACTACAATGAGAAACTGTTTTTT. Translated, it gives CATSDAYYNEKLFF.

This clonotype was observed many times. This rearrangement joins TRBV4-1 to TRBJ1-1; D is undetermined. The CDR3 totals 17 residues. The V gene lost 0 bases and the J gene lost 0 bases, with 14 bases spanning the gap. Germline V CDR1 and CDR2: MGHRA, YSYEKL. The CDR3 sequence: CASSQDPRVRMNTEAFF. The CDR3 bases are TGCGCCAGCAGCCAAGATCCCCGGGTTAGGATGAACACTGAAGCTTTCTTT.

In its sample, this clonotype was seen many times. The chain uses TRBV30 and TRBJ1-6, with D unresolved. V shed 3 bases and J shed 8 bases, with 11 bases lying between them. The CDR3 runs to 13 residues. The V gene's germline CDR1 is GTSNPN and CDR2 SVGIG (reference sequence). The CDR3 DNA reads as TGTGCCTGGAGCGGGTTAGCGGATTCACCCCTCCACTTT. This codes for CAWSGLADSPLHF.

This clonotype was seen once. J is TRBJ1-6 and V is TRBV7-9, with D tentatively TRBD1 (5 bases). V dropped 5 bases and J dropped 7 bases, with 15 bases sitting between them. Germline CDR1 and CDR2: SEHNR and FQNEAQ (reference sequence). The CDR3 spans 15 residues. The CDR3 nucleotides read TGTGCCAGCAGCCAACCGACAGCGGACAATTCACCCCTCCACTTT. Its translation: CASSQPTADNSPLHF.

This clonotype was seen ten or more times. This chain joins TRBV7-9 and TRBJ2-2; D is unresolved. Per germline, CDR1 SEHNR and CDR2 FQNEAQ (reference sequence). V lost 4 bases and J lost 5, with 5 bases in between. The CDR3 covers 12 residues. CDR3 sequence: CASSSGTGELFF. The DNA for the CDR3 is TGTGCCAGCAGCTCAGGTACCGGGGAGCTGTTTTTT.

This clonotype was seen repeatedly, ten times or more. The genes are TRBV19 and TRBJ2-7; 7 bases are shared with TRBD2. In germline, CDR1 is LNHDA, CDR2 SQIVND (reference sequence). Unmatched junction bases numbered 13, after V lost 11 bases and J lost 6 bases. The CDR3 runs to 13 residues. The CDR3 region is CAPPGGAVGEQYF. DNA for the CDR3: TGTGCCCCCCCGGGGGGAGCGGTAGGCGAGCAGTACTTC.

J is TRBJ1-6 and V is TRBV7-8; a possible D gene is TRBD1 (5 bases). This CDR3 contains 16 residues. Germline CDR1 and CDR2: SGHVS and FQNEAQ. V was pared by 3 bases and J by 0 bases, with 9 bases between. The CDR3 here is CASSLDINSYNSPLHF. Written as DNA, the CDR3 is TGTGCCAGCAGCTTGGACATCAACTCCTATAATTCACCCCTCCACTTT.

The sample holds many counts of this clonotype. The rearrangement uses TRBV6-1 and TRBJ2-3; no reliable D call. The CDR3 runs to 13 residues. Trimming took off 7 bases at V and 4 bases at J, with 12 bases between the two ends. Germline CDR1 and CDR2: MNHNS and SASEGT. CDR3 protein: CASKRLGSDTQYF. The CDR3 region has the DNA TGTGCCAGCAAACGGCTAGGGTCAGATACGCAGTATTTT.

V usage is TRBV7-3 and J usage is TRBJ2-7; 14 nucleotides agree with TRBD2. V lost 0 bases and J lost 5; bases outside the gene matches: 3. Germline V gene sequence: CDR1 SGHTA, CDR2 FQGTGA. The CDR3 runs to 16 residues. The CDR3 loop is CASSLTGTSGRNEQYF. CDR3 in DNA: TGTGCCAGCAGCTTAACCGGGACTAGCGGGAGAAACGAGCAGTACTTC.

Many counts were recorded for this clonotype. V usage is TRBV9 and J usage is TRBJ2-1; 8 bases map to TRBD1. V was clipped by 3 bases and J by 8 bases; unmatched bases: 4. The CDR3 contains 13 residues. Germline loops: CDR1 SGDLS, CDR2 YYNGEE. The CDR3 reads CASSAEQGDEQFF. The CDR3 DNA reads TGTGCCAGCAGCGCAGAACAGGGGGATGAGCAGTTCTTC.

V and J are TRBV7-8 and TRBJ2-7; 8 nucleotides line up with TRBD1. There are 14 residues in the CDR3. Germline CDR1 reads SGHVS; CDR2 reads FQNEAQ. The junction had 6 bases not matched to a gene; V was cut back by 5 bases and J by 3 bases. The DNA for the CDR3 is TGTGCCAGCAGCCGAGGACAGGGTCACTACGAGCAGTACTTC. Translation: CASSRGQGHYEQYF.

There are many counts of this clonotype. V is TRBV9 and J is TRBJ1-5; D is unclear. Trimming left V 1 base short and J 0 bases short, with 8 bases between. Germline V lookup: CDR1 SGDLS, CDR2 YYNGEE. This CDR3 region has 15 residues. CDR3 protein: CASSVTGNSNQPQHF. In DNA form, the CDR3 reads TGTGCCAGCAGCGTAACGGGGAATAGCAATCAGCCCCAGCATTTT. The full variable domain, rest sourced from reference TRBV9 and TRBJ1-5, is DSGVTQTPKHLITATGQRVTLRCSPRSGDLSVYWYQQSLDQGLQFLIQYYNGEERAKGNILERFSAQQFPDLHSELNLSSLELGDSALYFCASSVTGNSNQPQHFGDGTRLSIL.

This clonotype was seen only once. One base away lies a much larger clone, so this may be a sequencing read error. The chain couples TRBV7-8 to TRBJ1-4, with unresolved D. The germline gives CDR1 SGHVS, CDR2 FQNEAQ. The CDR3 is 17 amino acids. Trimming stripped 5 bases from V and 0 bases from J, with 16 bases between. The CDR3 region is CASSQDAGPSTNEKLFF. CDR3 sequence (DNA): TGTGCCAGCAGCCAAGATGCGGGCCCTTCAACTAATGAAAAACTGTTTTTT.